The TCR beta chain described here comes from a study of T-cell reconstitution after alpha-beta-depleted transplantation in children. Whole-study results and caveats: T-cell numbers and diversity one year post-transplant derived largely from freshly generated T cells. Reports say that about two months after transplant, the alpha-beta T cells came out of several hundred graft clones that had expanded.

This CDR3 is built from 15 residues. The V gene end was trimmed by 2 bases and the J gene end by 4 bases; junction bases not matched to a gene: 4. CDR1 MDHEN and CDR2 SYDVKM come from the germline V gene. Unique molecular identifiers were used in preparing the TCRbeta library. TCRdb ran MiXCR on the PCR reads and lists one entry per CDR3 protein. The table records 440,000 or so distinct CDR3 sequences, over 40% of them present only once. This clonotype was found a few times. Antigen specificity is unknown. The rearrangement joins TRBV28 to TRBJ2-1, with TRBD2 matching over 8 bases. This clonotype originated in a girl under 10 years old with aplastic anemia, due to receive a stem cell transplant. The sequences come from PBMCs, collected before TCRalphabeta/CD19-depleted stem cell transplant. The CDR3 loop is CASSLVGGGYNEQFF. Written as DNA, the CDR3 is TGTGCCAGCAGTTTAGTCGGGGGGGGTTACAATGAGCAGTTCTTC.